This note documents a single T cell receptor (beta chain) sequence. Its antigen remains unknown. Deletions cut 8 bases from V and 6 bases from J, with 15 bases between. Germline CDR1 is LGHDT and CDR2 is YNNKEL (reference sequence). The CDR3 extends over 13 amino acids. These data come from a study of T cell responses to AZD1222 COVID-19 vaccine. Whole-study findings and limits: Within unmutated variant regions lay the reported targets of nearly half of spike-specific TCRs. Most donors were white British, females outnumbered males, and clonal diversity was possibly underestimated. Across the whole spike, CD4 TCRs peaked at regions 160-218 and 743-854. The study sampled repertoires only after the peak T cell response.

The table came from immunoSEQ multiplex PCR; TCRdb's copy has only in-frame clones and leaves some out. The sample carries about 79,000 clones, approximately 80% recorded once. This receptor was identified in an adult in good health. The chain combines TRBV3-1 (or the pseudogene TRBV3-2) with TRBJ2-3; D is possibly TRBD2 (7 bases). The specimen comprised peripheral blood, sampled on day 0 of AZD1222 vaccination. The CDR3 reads CASSSGGLDTQYF. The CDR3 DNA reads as TGTGCCAGCTCCTCCGGGGGGCTGGATACGCAGTATTTT.